This T cell receptor beta chain stems from a study of blood T cells in healthy people across ages. It was with a sample-barcoded 5' primer and a J-beta primer mix that a second PCR of roughly 7 to 12 cycles was run. TCRdb re-called the 5' RACE reads with MiXCR, one entry per CDR3 protein. Of 450,000 to 700,000 distinct CDR3 sequences in the sample, approximately 27% were seen once. Findings and limits, study-wide: It was the long-lived donors that had more naive CD4+ cells and higher diversity than aged donors. Across samples, TCR beta diversity tracked strongly with naive T cell percentage. Significant beta diversity loss was already apparent by age roughly 44, declining roughly linearly.

The CDR3 contains 12 residues. In germline, CDR1 is DFQATT, CDR2 SNEGSKA (reference sequence). Donor samples were obtained from healthy Caucasian individuals from Russia, aged 6 to 90. To note about this clonotype: Its antigen remains unknown. One base away lies a much larger clone, so this may be a sequencing read error.

The TCR originated in a woman in her seventies in good health. The material sequenced was blood. The V gene is TRBV20-1, the J gene TRBJ1-4, with 9 bases fitting TRBD1. The CDR3 here is CSARRDREAALF. The CDR3 nucleotides read TGCAGTGCCCGCCGGGACAGGGAGGCCGCGCTTTTT.